The clone carrying this T cell receptor beta chain was detected ten times or more. Its antigen is unidentified. The entry originates in a study of T cells in Graves' hyperthyroidism and ophthalmopathy. Whole-study findings and limits: Blood also showed most of the thyroid clonotypes that were expanded above 0.001.

It was RNA transcripts that yielded the amplified TCR beta CDR3 regions. TCR CDR3 underwent first-round RT-PCR with the HTBI primer set. TCRdb reprocessed the multiplex PCR reads with MiXCR, giving one entry per CDR3 protein. The sample records around 420,000 distinct CDR3 sequences, about 15% being singletons. Sample: blood. The source of this sequence is a young woman with Graves' hyperthyroidism.

CDR3: CSVDPGQGNYGYTF. The CDR3 region has the DNA TGCAGCGTGGATCCGGGACAGGGGAACTATGGCTACACCTTC. This rearrangement joins TRBV29-1 to TRBJ1-2, with 10 bases identical to TRBD1. V was pared by 6 bases and J by 2 bases, with 6 bases of the junction left unmatched. The CDR3 has 14 amino acids. CDR1 and CDR2 (germline): SQVTM, ANQGSEA.